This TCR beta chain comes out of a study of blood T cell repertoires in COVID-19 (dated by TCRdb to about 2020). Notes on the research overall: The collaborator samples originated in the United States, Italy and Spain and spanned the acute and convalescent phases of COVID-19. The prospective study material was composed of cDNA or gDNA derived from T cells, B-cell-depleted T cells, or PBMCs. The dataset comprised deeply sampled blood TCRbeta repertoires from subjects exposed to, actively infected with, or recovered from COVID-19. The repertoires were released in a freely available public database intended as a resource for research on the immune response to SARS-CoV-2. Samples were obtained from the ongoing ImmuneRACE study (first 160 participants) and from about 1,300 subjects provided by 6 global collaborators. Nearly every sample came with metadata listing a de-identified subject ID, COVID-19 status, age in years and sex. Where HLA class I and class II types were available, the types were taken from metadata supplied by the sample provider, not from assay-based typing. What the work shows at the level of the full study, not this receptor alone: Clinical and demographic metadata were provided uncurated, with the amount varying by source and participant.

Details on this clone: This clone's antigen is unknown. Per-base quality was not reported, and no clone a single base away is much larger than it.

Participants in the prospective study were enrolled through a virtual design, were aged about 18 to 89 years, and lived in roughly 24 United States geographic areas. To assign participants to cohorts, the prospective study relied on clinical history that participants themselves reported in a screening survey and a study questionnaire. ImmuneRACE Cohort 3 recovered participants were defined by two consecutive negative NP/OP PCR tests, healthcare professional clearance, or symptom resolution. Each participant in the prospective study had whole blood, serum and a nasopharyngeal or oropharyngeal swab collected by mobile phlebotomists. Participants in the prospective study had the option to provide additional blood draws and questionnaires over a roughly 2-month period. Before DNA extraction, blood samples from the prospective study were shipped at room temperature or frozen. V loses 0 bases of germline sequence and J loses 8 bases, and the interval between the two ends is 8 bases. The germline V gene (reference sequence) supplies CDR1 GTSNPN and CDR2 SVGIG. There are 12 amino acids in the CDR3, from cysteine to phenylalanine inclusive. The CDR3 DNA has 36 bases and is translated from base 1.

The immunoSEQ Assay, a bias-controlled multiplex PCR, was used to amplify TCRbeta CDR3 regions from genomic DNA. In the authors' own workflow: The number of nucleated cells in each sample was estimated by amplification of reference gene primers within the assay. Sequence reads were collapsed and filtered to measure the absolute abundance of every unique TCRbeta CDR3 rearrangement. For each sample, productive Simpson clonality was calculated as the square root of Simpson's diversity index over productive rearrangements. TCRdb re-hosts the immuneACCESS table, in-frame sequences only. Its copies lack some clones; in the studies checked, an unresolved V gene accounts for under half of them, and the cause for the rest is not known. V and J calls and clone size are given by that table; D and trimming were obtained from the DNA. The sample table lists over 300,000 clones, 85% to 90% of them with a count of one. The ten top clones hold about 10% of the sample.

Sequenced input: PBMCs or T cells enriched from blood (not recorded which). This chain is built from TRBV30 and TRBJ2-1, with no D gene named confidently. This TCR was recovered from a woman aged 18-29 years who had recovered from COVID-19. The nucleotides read TGTGCCTGGAGTGTACGTAGAGATGAGCAGTTCTTC. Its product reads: CAWSVRRDEQFF.